The present T cell receptor beta chain was sequenced within a study of cytomegalovirus exposure and HLA in healthy donors. PCR involved 60 Vbeta and 13 Jbeta primers. TCRdb's table, derived via immunoSEQ multiplex PCR, lists solely in-frame clones and lacks some. The sample lists 110,000 or so clones, about three quarters seen once, with 9% to 15% in the top ten. CDR1 and CDR2 from the germline V gene are SGDLS and YYNGEE. The length of the CDR3 is 13 residues. V gave up 1 base and J gave up 1 base, with 5 bases separating them. V gene TRBV9 combines with J gene TRBJ1-1, with no clear D. This receptor was obtained from a woman aged 40-49 years in good health and CMV-seropositive. The sequenced sample consisted of PBMCs. In nucleotides, the CDR3 is TGTGCCAGCAGCGTAACAGCGAACACTGAAGCTTTCTTT. Translation gives CASSVTANTEAFF.